What follows are 18 T cell receptor beta chains derived from one specimen sequenced in a study of blood T cell repertoires in COVID-19. Sequenced by immunoSEQ multiplex PCR; TCRdb stores in-frame clones only, minus some. The sample has 43,000 or so clones; about nine tenths are singletons. The sample taken for sequencing was peripheral blood. Receptor source: a man in his sixties with active or convalescent COVID-19.

The CDR3 sequence is CASSEQGWYYGYTF. The CDR3 DNA follows: TGTGCCAGCAGTGAACAGGGCTGGTACTATGGCTACACCTTC. V usage is TRBV6-1 and J usage is TRBJ1-2, with D perhaps matching TRBD1 (5 bases). Germline V gene sequence: CDR1 MNHNS, CDR2 SASEGT. V lost 2 bases to trimming and J lost 3 bases, with 10 bases between them. The CDR3 sequence is 14 residues long.

This clone was seen a handful of times. The junction differs from germline at one of its ends, possibly a read error. This chain links TRBV11-1 with TRBJ2-5, with 7 bases aligning to TRBD1. CDR3 size: 16 residues. CDR1 and CDR2 from the germline V gene are SGHAT and FQDESV (reference sequence). The CDR3 here is CASSPRTGREKEAQYF. The CDR3 coding sequence is TGTGCCAGCAGCCCAAGGACAGGAAGGGAAAAAGAGGCCCAGTACTTC.

This clone has a single count. The CDR3 loop is CASSTGGATNEKLFF. The CDR3 coding sequence is TGTGCCAGCAGTACAGGGGGAGCGACTAATGAAAAACTGTTTTTT. The V gene is TRBV6-5, the J gene TRBJ1-4, with 8 bases matching TRBD1. The length of the CDR3 is 15 residues. With V trimmed by 5 bases and J by 2 bases, 4 bases remained unmatched. CDR1 is MNHEY and CDR2 is SVGAGI in the germline V gene.

This clone has just a few counts. CDR3 loop: CASSPLYNSPLHF. The CDR3 nucleotides read TGTGCCAGCAGCCCTCTCTATAATTCACCCCTCCACTTT. The chain is built from TRBV7-6 and TRBJ1-6; D gene ambiguous. The CDR3 totals 13 residues. Looked up from germline, CDR1 is SGHVS and CDR2 is FNYEAQ. V was pared by 5 bases and J by 3 bases, with 5 bases between.

J is TRBJ2-2 and V is TRBV7-8, with no clear D. V gave up 7 bases and J gave up 0 bases, with 9 bases separating them. The CDR3 contains 14 residues. Germline assignment: CDR1 SGHVS and CDR2 FQNEAQ. Here the CDR3 DNA reads TGTGCCAGCACAATGGCGGCGAACACCGGGGAGCTGTTTTTT. The encoded protein is CASTMAANTGELFF. Together with reference TRBV7-8 and TRBJ2-2, the CDR3 gives the full variable domain: GAGVSQSPRYKVAKRGQDVALRCDPISGHVSLFWYQQALGQGPEFLTYFQNEAQLDKSGLPSDRFFAERPEGSVSTLKIQRTQQEDSAVYLCASTMAANTGELFFGEGSRLTVL.

The CDR3 sequence is CSVLEVRPPYEQYF. The DNA of the CDR3 is TGCAGCGTTTTGGAGGTTAGGCCCCCCTACGAGCAGTACTTC. This chain links TRBV29-1 with TRBJ2-7; tentatively, D is TRBD2 (5 bases). Germline V lookup: CDR1 SQVTM, CDR2 ANQGSEA. CDR3 length equals 14 residues. V lost 5 bases and J lost 2, with 16 bases in between.

By proportion, this clone is medium-sized (0.01 to 0.1%). V and J are TRBV6-4 and TRBJ2-4; 7 positions agree with TRBD2. The CDR3 has 13 residues. After removal of 4 bases from V and 9 bases from J, the junction contained 6 bases not matched to a gene. The V gene's germline CDR1 is MRHNA and CDR2 SNTAGT. The CDR3 region has the DNA TGTGCCAGCAGTGTGGACCAGCGGGGCATTCAGTACTTC. Amino acid sequence: CASSVDQRGIQYF.

V usage is TRBV7-9 and J usage is TRBJ1-5; TRBD1 is a possible D gene (6 bases). The germline gives CDR1 SEHNR, CDR2 FQNEAQ (reference sequence). This CDR3 is built from 14 residues. V lost 5 bases to trimming and J lost 6 bases, with 14 bases between them. This CDR3 is CASSQWDNPQPQHF. The CDR3 DNA reads as TGTGCCAGCAGCCAATGGGACAACCCTCAGCCCCAGCATTTT.

The J gene is TRBJ2-7, the V gene TRBV28, with D maybe TRBD1 (5 bases). Germline V gene lookup returns CDR1 MDHEN and CDR2 SYDVKM. The CDR3 has 15 amino acids. Trimming took 3 bases from V and 3 from J, leaving 15 bases between them. CDR3 amino acids: CASSFGQGGDYEQYF. CDR3 in DNA: TGTGCCAGCAGTTTCGGGCAGGGTGGTGACTACGAGCAGTACTTC.

This CDR3 reads CASSRQSGGASGFGEQYF. The DNA for the CDR3 is TGTGCCAGCAGCCGTCAGAGCGGGGGGGCCTCGGGGTTTGGCGAGCAGTACTTC. The rearrangement joins TRBV5-4 to TRBJ2-7; 10 bases fit TRBD2. The length of the CDR3 is 18 residues. Germline assignment: CDR1 SGHNT and CDR2 YYREEE (reference sequence). The trim removed 4 bases at V and 6 bases at J, leaving 19 bases unmatched.

The V call is TRBV18, the J call TRBJ2-1; TRBD2 aligns across 11 bases. Germline V gives CDR1 KGHSH, CDR2 LQKENI. This CDR3 region has 15 residues. J lost 8 bases, V lost 6 bases, and 9 bases had no gene match. For the CDR3, the DNA is TGTGCCAGCTCCCCTAGCGGGGGGCATTTGTATGAGCAGTTCTTC. This translates into CASSPSGGHLYEQFF.

The rearrangement links TRBV20-1 to TRBJ2-7; D might be TRBD1 (5 bases). The CDR3 has 13 residues. Germline CDR1 is DFQATT and CDR2 is SNEGSKA (reference sequence). V lost 3 bases and J lost 3, with 12 bases in between. CDR3 nucleotide sequence: TGCAGTGCTAGTACAGGAACCTACTACGAGCAGTACTTC. This translates into CSASTGTYYEQYF.

In the case of this clone: This same CDR3 is encoded by further DNA sequences in the sample. This rearrangement joins TRBV18 to TRBJ1-5; the D gene is possibly TRBD1 (6 bases). Trimming took 6 bases from V and 1 from J, leaving 10 bases between them. The CDR3 consists of 14 residues. The germline V gene has CDR1 KGHSH and CDR2 LQKENI. The CDR3 reads CASSQGFSNQPQHF. The CDR3 bases are TGTGCCAGCTCCCAGGGGTTCAGCAATCAGCCCCAGCATTTT.

The chain carries TRBV6-5 and TRBJ2-7; weak D call: TRBD1 (6 bases). This CDR3 comprises 15 residues. The germline gives CDR1 MNHEY, CDR2 SVGAGI. Deletions cut 2 bases from V and 0 bases from J, with 11 bases between. The CDR3 DNA is TGTGCCAGCAGTTACGGGACAAGGGCCTCCTACGAGCAGTACTTC. Its translation: CASSYGTRASYEQYF.

The chain employs TRBV6-5 and TRBJ1-6; no reliable D call. CDR1 is MNHEY, CDR2 SVGAGI, per germline. This CDR3 contains 13 residues. The V end lost 6 bases, the J end lost 3 bases, and 6 bases lay between the germline ends. CDR3 protein: CASRRSYNSPLHF. CDR3 coding DNA: TGTGCCAGCAGGCGGAGCTATAATTCACCCCTCCACTTT.

The V call is TRBV5-1, the J call TRBJ2-5; 7 nucleotides line up with TRBD2. CDR3 length: 14 residues. V dropped 2 bases and J dropped 4; count of bases not matched to a gene: 5. Germline CDR1 reads SGHRS; CDR2 reads YFSETQ. CDR3 sequence (DNA): TGCGCCAGCAGCTTCCGACTAGCTTTAGAGACCCAGTACTTC. This gives the protein CASSFRLALETQYF.

The genes are TRBV28 and TRBJ2-7, with D perhaps TRBD2 (7 bases). Germline loops: CDR1 MDHEN, CDR2 SYDVKM. The V end was cut by 3 bases, the J end by 2 bases, with 14 bases between. The CDR3 totals 15 residues. CDR3 nucleotide sequence: TGTGCCAGCAGTTTTAGGGGGGGGGTAGCCTACGAGCAGTACTTC. Residues: CASSFRGGVAYEQYF.

The chain is built from TRBV21-1 and TRBJ1-2. TRBV21-1 is a pseudogene. The CDR3 runs 12 residues. For the CDR3, the DNA is TGTGCCAGCAGCAAACCACGCGATGGCTACACCTTC. Translated: CASSKPRDGYTF.